This T cell receptor beta chain was captured in a study of ipilimumab plus nivolumab after autologous stem cell transplantation. Generated by immunoSEQ multiplex PCR, the TCRdb table keeps only in-frame clones and is missing some. The profile shows 15,000 to 20,000 clones, approximately 80% of them singletons. Patients got ipilimumab 1 mg/kg beginning 14 to 28 days post-transplant. Concerning this clone: Its cognate antigen is unknown.

With 4 bases clipped from V and 6 bases from J, the junction kept 11 bases outside the gene matches. The CDR3 runs to 16 residues. Germline CDR1 and CDR2: SGHDN and FVKESK. Overall study findings and caveats: Per the authors, repertoire, Treg and microbiota data justify further study.

The sequences come from PBMCs, collected in a trial of ipilimumab plus nivolumab as post-transplant consolidation. This receptor was identified in a male donor with diffuse large B-cell lymphoma. This chain links TRBV14 with TRBJ2-2; 7 bases are a match to TRBD2. The CDR3 DNA is TGTGCCAGCAGCCCCCGACTGACTAGCCGGGCCGGGGAGCTGTTTTTT. It is translated as CASSPRLTSRAGELFF.